This T cell receptor beta chain was observed in a study of OX40 agonist ivuxolimab in advanced cancers. Study details: Patients with hepatocellular carcinoma, melanoma, renal cell or head and neck cancer made up the dose-escalation patients.

On this clone: The antigen is unknown. The sample carries other DNA sequences with the same CDR3.

Findings and caveats of the study: The authors did not determine the antigen specificity of the expanded peripheral T cells.

Only in-frame clones appear in the TCRdb table, and some are missing; sequencing was by immunoSEQ multiplex PCR. The sample consists of roughly 60,000 clones, roughly 80% of them appearing once. This sample comprised CD4+ or CD8+ T cells sorted from blood, obtained in a trial of the OX40 agonist ivuxolimab. This TCR was sampled from an adult with an advanced solid tumor such as melanoma, head and neck, liver or kidney cancer.

The DNA of the CDR3 is TGTGCCAGCAGCCCGGGACAGGGACCTGGAAACACCATATATTTT. This sequence encodes CASSPGQGPGNTIYF. The V gene is TRBV11-3, the J gene TRBJ1-3; 9 bases align to TRBD1. V was pared by 5 bases and J by 2 bases, with 4 bases of the junction left unmatched. The CDR3 totals 15 residues. Germline V gene lookup returns CDR1 SGHNT and CDR2 YENEEA.